A single sample is the source of the 18 T cell receptor beta chains below, sequenced in a study of T cells after yellow fever vaccination. Via MiXCR, TCRdb re-called the 5' RACE reads, giving one row per CDR3 protein. The repertoire holds under 250,000 distinct CDR3 sequences, with roughly 3.3% as singletons. The sequencing used CD4+ T cells sorted from PBMCs, collected 10 days after the yellow fever booster vaccination. The receptors originated from a man aged 18 to 35 who received the YFV17D yellow fever vaccine.

The sample holds many counts of this clonotype. The chain couples TRBV20-1 to TRBJ1-4; D remains ambiguous. Trimming shortened V by 1 base and J by 4 bases, and 13 bases separated the two germline ends. CDR1 is DFQATT, CDR2 SNEGSKA, per germline (reference sequence). The CDR3 has 15 amino acids. CDR3 nucleotide sequence: TGCAGTGCTAGAGTTCCCCCGTTCAATAATGAAAAACTGTTTTTT. The encoded protein is CSARVPPFNNEKLFF.

There are many counts of this clonotype. V is TRBV18 and J is TRBJ2-3, with 14 bases that match TRBD2. V dropped 6 bases and J dropped 6; count of bases not matched to a gene: 5. CDR3 length equals 15 residues. Germline V gene sequence: CDR1 KGHSH, CDR2 LQKENI. The CDR3 loop reads CASSVTSGGADTQYF. The CDR3 DNA reads as TGTGCCAGCTCGGTGACTAGCGGGGGGGCGGATACGCAGTATTTT.

This clonotype was observed a few times. This sequence joins TRBV19 and TRBJ1-5; D is ambiguous. CDR3 length: 13 residues. V was shortened by 4 bases and J by 6 bases, with 10 bases between the two germline ends. CDR1 is LNHDA, CDR2 SQIVND, per germline (reference sequence). CDR3 loop: CASSSWGAQPQHF. CDR3 DNA sequence: TGTGCCAGTAGTAGTTGGGGAGCTCAGCCCCAGCATTTT.

The sample holds many counts of this clonotype. This chain joins TRBV6-5 and TRBJ2-3; 12 bases line up with TRBD2. Germline V gives CDR1 MNHEY, CDR2 SVGAGI. Losses at the gene ends were 5 bases for V and 2 bases for J; bases not matched to a gene: 2. CDR3 length equals 15 residues. In DNA form, the CDR3 reads TGTGCCAGCAGTAGACTAGCGGGGGACACAGATACGCAGTATTTT. It encodes CASSRLAGDTDTQYF.

This clonotype was seen more than once but under ten times. The rearrangement links TRBV10-3 to TRBJ2-7; D ambiguous. Germline V CDR1 and CDR2: ENHRY, SYGVKD. The V end was cut by 7 bases, the J end by 5 bases, with 9 bases between. The CDR3 loop spans 11 amino acids. The CDR3 DNA follows: TGTGCCATCAAGTTTCTCGACGAGCAGTACTTC. Its protein is CAIKFLDEQYF.

This clonotype appeared many times. The CDR3 nucleotides are TGTGCCAGCAGCCTAGAGGGCCGTAGCGGGGGTTACTACTTC. Its protein product is CASSLEGRSGGYYF. The rearrangement links TRBV7-2 to TRBJ2-7; 9 bases match TRBD2. Trimming cost V 5 bases and J 13 bases; bases outside gene matches: 15. The CDR3 loop spans 14 amino acids. Germline assignment: CDR1 SGHTA and CDR2 FQGNSA.

This clonotype turned up a few times. The chain uses TRBV5-1 and TRBJ2-3; 11 nucleotides match TRBD2. CDR1 and CDR2 (germline): SGHRS, YFSETQ. V shed 3 bases, J shed 2 bases, and the junction held 14 bases outside the gene matches. The CDR3 contains 19 residues. The CDR3 is CASSSTGTSGAKYTDTQYF. Here the CDR3 DNA reads TGCGCCAGCAGCTCCACCGGGACTAGCGGCGCGAAGTACACAGATACGCAGTATTTT.

This clonotype was seen more than once but under ten times. The rearrangement uses TRBV19 and TRBJ2-3; tentative D call: TRBD1 (5 bases). This CDR3 has 14 amino acids. The V gene lost 3 bases and the J gene lost 3 bases, with 10 bases spanning the gap. Germline CDR1 reads LNHDA; CDR2 reads SQIVND (reference sequence). As DNA, the CDR3 is TGTGCCAGTAGTATCCTAACAGGAACAGATACGCAGTATTTT. This gives the protein CASSILTGTDTQYF.

This clonotype was observed at least ten times. The V gene is TRBV7-2, the J gene TRBJ2-7, with 7 bases that match TRBD1. J gave up 6 bases and V 5 bases, and 10 bases lay outside the gene matches. The CDR3 is 14 amino acids. Germline V lookup: CDR1 SGHTA, CDR2 FQGNSA. CDR3 coding DNA: TGTGCCAGCAGCCCCCGACAGGGCGTAGGCGAGCAGTACGTC. This translates into CASSPRQGVGEQYV.

This clonotype was seen ten or more times. The V and J genes are TRBV7-2 and TRBJ2-5, with D possibly called TRBD1 or TRBD2 (5 bases each). Trimming shortened V by 4 bases and J by 3 bases, and 12 bases separated the two germline ends. CDR3 length equals 14 residues. The germline gives CDR1 SGHTA, CDR2 FQGNSA. The CDR3 nucleotides are TGTGCCAGCAGCTACCGGGACGGAGAAGAGACCCAGTACTTC. Protein product: CASSYRDGEETQYF.

This clonotype was recorded at least ten times. The V and J genes are TRBV6-6 and TRBJ2-6; D is perhaps TRBD1 (5 bases). Germline V CDR1 and CDR2: MNHNY, SVGAGI (reference sequence). V gave up 3 bases and J gave up 4 bases, with 10 bases separating them. This CDR3 region has 15 residues. The CDR3 here is CASSYGASGANVLTF. CDR3 sequence (DNA): TGTGCCAGCAGTTATGGGGCAAGCGGGGCCAACGTCCTGACTTTC.

This clonotype was seen a few times. CDR3 in amino acids: CATSRGQVITYEQYF. The DNA for the CDR3 is TGTGCCACCAGCAGAGGACAGGTCATAACCTACGAGCAGTACTTC. The chain is built from TRBV15 and TRBJ2-7; tentative D call: TRBD1 (6 bases). This CDR3 has 15 residues. The germline gives CDR1 LNHNV, CDR2 YYDKDF (reference sequence). V was shortened by 1 base and J by 2 bases, with 12 bases between the two germline ends.

This clonotype was seen ten or more times. CDR3 sequence: CASSVDVRGGETQYF. CDR3 in DNA: TGTGCCAGCAGCGTAGATGTGCGGGGGGGGGAGACCCAGTACTTC. V and J are TRBV9 and TRBJ2-5; 9 nucleotides align to TRBD2. CDR3 size: 15 residues. Germline V gene data show CDR1 as SGDLS and CDR2 as YYNGEE. The J segment lost 5 bases and the V segment lost 0 bases, leaving 5 bases of the junction unmatched.

This clonotype was observed a few times. The V call is TRBV7-2, the J call TRBJ1-2; no clear D gene. Germline V gives CDR1 SGHTA, CDR2 FQGNSA. With 1 base removed from V and 8 bases from J, the gap between germline ends came to 11 bases. There are 13 residues in the CDR3. The CDR3: CASSLVGDSGYTF. The CDR3 DNA reads as TGTGCCAGCAGCTTAGTTGGGGATTCCGGCTACACCTTC.

This clonotype was observed many times. The CDR3 loop reads CASSGFAGLYEQYF. The CDR3 nucleotides read TGTGCCAGCAGTGGGTTTGCGGGCCTCTACGAGCAGTACTTC. The rearrangement links TRBV6-1 to TRBJ2-7; D might be TRBD2 (5 bases). The CDR3 runs to 14 residues. Germline CDR1 MNHNS, CDR2 SASEGT. Trimming left V 4 bases short and J 3 bases short, with 13 bases between.

This clonotype has at least ten counts. The V and J genes are TRBV3-1 and TRBJ1-2; no reliable D call. V was pared by 3 bases and J by 6 bases, with 11 bases between. CDR1 and CDR2 from the germline V gene are LGHDT and YNNKEL (reference sequence). There are 13 residues in the CDR3. CDR3 in DNA: TGTGCCAGCAGCCAGGCTGGCGGAAATGGCTACACCTTC. It specifies CASSQAGGNGYTF.

This clonotype was seen many times. V usage is TRBV7-2 and J usage is TRBJ2-7; D unresolved. V gave up 1 base and J gave up 0 bases, with 13 bases separating them. This CDR3 spans 16 amino acids. Germline V lookup: CDR1 SGHTA, CDR2 FQGNSA. As DNA, the CDR3 is TGTGCCAGCAGCTTAGATTCGGACGCGAGCTCCTACGAGCAGTACTTC. It encodes CASSLDSDASSYEQYF.

There are many counts of this clonotype. This sequence joins TRBV29-1 and TRBJ1-4; D gene ambiguous. The CDR3 runs 12 residues. The ends were cut back, 8 bases at V and 1 base at J, with 8 bases in the middle. Germline V gene data show CDR1 as SQVTM and CDR2 as ANQGSEA. In nucleotides, the CDR3 is TGCAGCTGTATGGTAACTAATGAAAAACTGTTTTTT. Translation: CSCMVTNEKLFF.